This T cell receptor beta chain was sequenced in a study of T cell repertoires in cytomegalovirus infection (dated by TCRdb to the late 2010s). Some background on the complete study: Donor HLA type was relevant to the analysis, as public TCR beta signatures indicated carriage of CMV infection together with the matching HLA type.

Summary of the overall study and its limitations: In both this cohort and an independent cohort of some 380 donors, the cumulative frequency of public TCR beta family members distinguished carriers of CMV infection plus the relevant HLA type. The ex vivo response was dominated by HLA-C-restricted CMV-specific TCR beta clonotypes, and the single most frequent clonotype in two of eight donors was supplied by these HLA-C-restricted clonotypes.

Instrument on record: Illumina HiSeq 1500. TCRdb applied fastp at Q25 and MiXCR to the public reads, then kept only in-frame beta chains. Rows with one shared CDR3 protein collapse into an entry with the most common genes and DNA. In all, the sample holds about 740,000 distinct CDR3 sequences, and about a third of those were seen once. Together, the top ten hold 2.8% of the sample. This clonotype was picked up a small number of times. Its recognized antigen is unknown. The record has no base qualities; no much larger clone is one base away. CDR3 length: 12 amino acids, cysteine to phenylalanine. Only CDR3 DNA remains: 36 bases, in frame from the first base. CDR1 SGHAT and CDR2 FQNNGV are derived from the germline V gene. Between the V and J ends, shortened by 1 base and 8 bases respectively, the junction contains 8 bases.

This clonotype was sampled from a human donor in good health (CMV status not recorded). Some clones in this sample may be carry-over from other donors' samples. The source material was PBMCs. The chain is assembled from TRBV11-2 and TRBJ1-1; the D gene cannot be resolved reliably. The encoded CDR3 is CASSLVSSEAFF. The DNA sequence is given as TGTGCCAGCAGCTTAGTTTCGTCAGAAGCTTTCTTT.